This T cell receptor (beta chain) comes out of a study of early T cells in non-severe SARS-CoV-2 infection. This CDR3 contains 13 residues. Trimming removed 4 bases at V and 5 bases at J, with 12 bases between. CDR1 SGHRS and CDR2 YFSETQ come from the germline V gene. This clonotype was counted between two and nine times. TCRdb independently ran MiXCR on the 5' RACE reads; one entry per CDR3 protein. The table has 81,000 or so distinct CDR3 sequences, approximately 12% seen once; the top ten hold about 3.5%. Sequenced: whole blood. The gene calls are TRBV5-1 and TRBJ2-5; D perhaps matches TRBD2 (5 bases). The receptor was isolated from an adult who was a healthcare worker with PCR-confirmed SARS-CoV-2 infection or an uninfected control (not recorded which). The CDR3 DNA reads TGCGCCAGCAGCCCGGGAATAGCTGAGACCCAGTACTTC. It yields the protein CASSPGIAETQYF.